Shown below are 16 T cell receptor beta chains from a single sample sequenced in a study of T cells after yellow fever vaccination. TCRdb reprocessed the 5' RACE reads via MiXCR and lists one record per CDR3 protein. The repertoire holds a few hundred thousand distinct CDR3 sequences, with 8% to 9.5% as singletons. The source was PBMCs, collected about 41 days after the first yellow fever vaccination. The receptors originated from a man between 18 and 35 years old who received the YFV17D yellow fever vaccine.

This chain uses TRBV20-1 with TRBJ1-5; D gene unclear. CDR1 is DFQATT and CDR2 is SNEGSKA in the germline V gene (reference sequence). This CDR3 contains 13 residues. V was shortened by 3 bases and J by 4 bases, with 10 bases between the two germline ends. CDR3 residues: CSARRLLNQPQHF. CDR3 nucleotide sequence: TGCAGTGCTAGGCGACTGCTAAATCAGCCCCAGCATTTT.

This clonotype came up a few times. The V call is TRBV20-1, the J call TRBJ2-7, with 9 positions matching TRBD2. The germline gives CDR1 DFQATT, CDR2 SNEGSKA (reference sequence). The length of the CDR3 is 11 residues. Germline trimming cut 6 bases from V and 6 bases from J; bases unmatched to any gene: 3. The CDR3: CSASSGGEQYV. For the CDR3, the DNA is TGCAGTGCAAGTAGCGGGGGCGAGCAGTACGTC.

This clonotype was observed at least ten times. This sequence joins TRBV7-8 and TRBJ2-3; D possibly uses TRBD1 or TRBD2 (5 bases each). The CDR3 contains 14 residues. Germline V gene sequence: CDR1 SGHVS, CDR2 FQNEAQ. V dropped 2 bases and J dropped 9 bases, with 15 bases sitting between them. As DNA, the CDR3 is TGTGCCAGCAGCTTAAGTGGGGGTCTAGGCACGCAGTATTTT. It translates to CASSLSGGLGTQYF.

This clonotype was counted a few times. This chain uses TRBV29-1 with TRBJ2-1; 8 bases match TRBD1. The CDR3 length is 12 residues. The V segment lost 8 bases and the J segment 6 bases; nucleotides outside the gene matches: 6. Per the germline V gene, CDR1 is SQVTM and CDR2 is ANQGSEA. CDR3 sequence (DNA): TGCAGCCTGGGGACAGGAGGCAATGAGCAGTTCTTC. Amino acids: CSLGTGGNEQFF.

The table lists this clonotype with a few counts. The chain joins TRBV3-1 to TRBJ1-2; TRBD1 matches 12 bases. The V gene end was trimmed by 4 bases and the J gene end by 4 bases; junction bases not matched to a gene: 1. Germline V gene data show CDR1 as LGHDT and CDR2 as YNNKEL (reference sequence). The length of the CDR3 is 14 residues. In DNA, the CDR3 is TGTGCCAGCAGCCGGGGACAGGGGGCCTATGGCTACACCTTC. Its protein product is CASSRGQGAYGYTF.

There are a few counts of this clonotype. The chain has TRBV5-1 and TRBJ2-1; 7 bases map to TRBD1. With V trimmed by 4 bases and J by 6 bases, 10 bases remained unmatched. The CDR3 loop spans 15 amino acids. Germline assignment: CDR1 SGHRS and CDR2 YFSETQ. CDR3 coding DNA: TGCGCCAGCAGCCAGAGACAGGGTAGAAGCAATGAGCAGTTCTTC. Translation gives CASSQRQGRSNEQFF.

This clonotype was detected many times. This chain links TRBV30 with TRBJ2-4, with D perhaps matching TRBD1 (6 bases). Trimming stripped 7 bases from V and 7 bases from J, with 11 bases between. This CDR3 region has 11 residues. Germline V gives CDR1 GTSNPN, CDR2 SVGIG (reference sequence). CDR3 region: CASTGLNIQYF. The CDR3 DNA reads TGTGCCTCCACAGGGTTGAACATTCAGTACTTC. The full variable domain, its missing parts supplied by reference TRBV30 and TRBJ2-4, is SQTIHQWPATLVQPVGSPLSLECTVEGTSNPNLYWYRQAAGRGLQLLFYSVGIGQISSEVPQNLSASRPQDRQFILSSKKLLLSDSGFYLCASTGLNIQYFGAGTRLSVL.

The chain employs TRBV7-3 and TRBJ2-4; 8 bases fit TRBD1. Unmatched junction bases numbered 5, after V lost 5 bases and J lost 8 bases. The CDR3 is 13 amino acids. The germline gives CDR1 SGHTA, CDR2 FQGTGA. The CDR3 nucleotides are TGTGCCAGCAGCATCGGACAGGGAGACATTCAGTACTTC. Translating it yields CASSIGQGDIQYF.

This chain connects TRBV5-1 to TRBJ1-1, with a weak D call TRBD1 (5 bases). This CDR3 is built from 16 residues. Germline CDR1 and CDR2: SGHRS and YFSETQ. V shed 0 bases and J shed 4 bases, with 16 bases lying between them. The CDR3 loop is CASSLGPGGSTTEAFF. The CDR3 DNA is TGCGCCAGCAGCTTGGGCCCCGGGGGTTCAACCACTGAAGCTTTCTTT.

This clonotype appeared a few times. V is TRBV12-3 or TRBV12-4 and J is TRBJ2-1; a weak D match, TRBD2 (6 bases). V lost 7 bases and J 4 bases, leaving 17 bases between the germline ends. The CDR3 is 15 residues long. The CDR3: CASTGLGGEYNEQFF. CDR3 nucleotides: TGTGCCAGCACTGGTCTCGGCGGGGAATACAATGAGCAGTTCTTC.

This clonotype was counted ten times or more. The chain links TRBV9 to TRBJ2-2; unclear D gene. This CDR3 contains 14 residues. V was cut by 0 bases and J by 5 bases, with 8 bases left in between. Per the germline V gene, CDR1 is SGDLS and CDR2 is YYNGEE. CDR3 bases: TGTGCCAGCAGCGTAGGGGGTGTGACCGGGGAGCTGTTTTTT. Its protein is CASSVGGVTGELFF. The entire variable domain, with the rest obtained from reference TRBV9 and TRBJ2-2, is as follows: DSGVTQTPKHLITATGQRVTLRCSPRSGDLSVYWYQQSLDQGLQFLIQYYNGEERAKGNILERFSAQQFPDLHSELNLSSLELGDSALYFCASSVGGVTGELFFGEGSRLTVL.

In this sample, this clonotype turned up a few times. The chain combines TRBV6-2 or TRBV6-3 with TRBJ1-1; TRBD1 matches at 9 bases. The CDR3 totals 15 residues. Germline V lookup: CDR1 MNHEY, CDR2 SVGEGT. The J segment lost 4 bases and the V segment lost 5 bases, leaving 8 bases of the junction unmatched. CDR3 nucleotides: TGTGCCAGCAGTGCCTGGGACAGGGCGAGCACTGAAGCTTTCTTT. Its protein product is CASSAWDRASTEAFF.

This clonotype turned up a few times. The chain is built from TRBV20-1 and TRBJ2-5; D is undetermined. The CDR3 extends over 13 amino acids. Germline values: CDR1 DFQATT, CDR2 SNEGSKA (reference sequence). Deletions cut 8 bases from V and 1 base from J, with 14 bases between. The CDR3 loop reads CSTSGSPQETQYF. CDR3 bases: TGCAGTACAAGTGGATCGCCCCAAGAGACCCAGTACTTC.

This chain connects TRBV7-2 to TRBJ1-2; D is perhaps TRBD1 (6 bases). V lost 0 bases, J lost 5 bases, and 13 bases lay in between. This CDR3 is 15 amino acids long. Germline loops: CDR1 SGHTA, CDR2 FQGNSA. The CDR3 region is CASSLAQGQGYGYTF. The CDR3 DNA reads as TGTGCCAGCAGCTTAGCGCAGGGACAAGGGTATGGCTACACCTTC.

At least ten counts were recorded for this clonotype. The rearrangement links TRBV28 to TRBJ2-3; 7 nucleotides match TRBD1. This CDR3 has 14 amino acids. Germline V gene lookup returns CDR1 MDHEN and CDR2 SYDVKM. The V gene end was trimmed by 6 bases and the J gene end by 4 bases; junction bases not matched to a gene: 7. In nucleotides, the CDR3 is TGTGCCAGCAGCCGCCGGGGACAGTCAGATACGCAGTATTTT. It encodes CASSRRGQSDTQYF.

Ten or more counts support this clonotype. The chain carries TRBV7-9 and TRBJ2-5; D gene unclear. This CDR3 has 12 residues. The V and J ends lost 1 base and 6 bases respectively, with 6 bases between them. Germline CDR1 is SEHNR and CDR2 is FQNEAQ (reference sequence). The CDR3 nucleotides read TGTGCCAGCAGCTTAGAGAGGAAGACCCAGTACTTC. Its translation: CASSLERKTQYF.